This T cell receptor (beta chain) emerged from a study of blood T cell repertoires in COVID-19. Study details: From T cells, B-cell-depleted T cells, or PBMCs came the material, which was cDNA or gDNA.

CDR1 and CDR2 (germline): SGHRS, YFSETQ. The CDR3 consists of 14 residues. Trimming took 4 bases from V and 3 from J; bases not matched to a gene: 4. Sequenced by immunoSEQ multiplex PCR; TCRdb stores in-frame clones only, minus some. Of approximately 200,000 clones in the sample, approximately 85% are singletons; the top ten hold over 2.5%. The specimen was peripheral blood. The rearrangement uses TRBV5-1 and TRBJ2-7, with 10 positions matching TRBD1. This TCR derives from a man in his fifties or sixties with acute or convalescent COVID-19. The CDR3 loop is CASSGGQGVYEQYF. CDR3 coding DNA: TGCGCCAGCAGCGGCGGACAGGGGGTCTACGAGCAGTACTTC.